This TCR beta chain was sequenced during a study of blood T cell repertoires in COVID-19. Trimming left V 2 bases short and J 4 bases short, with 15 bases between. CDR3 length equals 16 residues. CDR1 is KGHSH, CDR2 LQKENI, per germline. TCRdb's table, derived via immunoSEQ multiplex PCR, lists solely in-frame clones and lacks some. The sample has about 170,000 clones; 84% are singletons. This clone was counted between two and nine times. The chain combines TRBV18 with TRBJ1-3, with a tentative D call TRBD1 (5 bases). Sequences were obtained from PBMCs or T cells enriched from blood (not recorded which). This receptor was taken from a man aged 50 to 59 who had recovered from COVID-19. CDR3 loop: CASSPGATHTGNTIYF. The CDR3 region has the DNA TGTGCCAGCTCACCAGGGGCCACCCACACCGGAAACACCATATATTTT.